This T cell receptor (beta chain) was sequenced during a study of identical twins. General study findings and limits: While abundant cord blood beta clonotypes carried fewer insertions, memory repertoires showed no such pattern.

This clonotype occurred a few times. Its matching antigen is unknown. V was clipped by 4 bases and J by 0 bases, with 10 bases between them. The CDR3 has 14 residues. The germline CDR1 and CDR2 sequences are SGHDT and YYEEEE. Unique molecular identifiers were in the cDNA, with template-switch universal primer binding. MiXCR, applied by TCRdb to the 5' RACE reads, yields one record per CDR3 protein. The repertoire holds under 300,000 distinct CDR3 sequences, with about 8.9% as singletons. Donors uniformly comprised healthy Caucasians. These data were likewise used in another study, on yellow fever vaccine responses in identical twins.

The clonotype was recovered from a young woman in good health. Sequences were obtained from CD8+ T cells sorted from blood. The chain couples TRBV5-6 to TRBJ1-1; the D is unclear. CDR3 in amino acids: CASSGRALNTEAFF. As DNA, the CDR3 is TGTGCCAGCAGCGGCCGGGCGTTGAACACTGAAGCTTTCTTT.